The present TCR beta chain was sequenced within a study of cytomegalovirus exposure and HLA in healthy donors. Amplification used 60 Vbeta primers and 13 Jbeta primers. The data were produced by immunoSEQ multiplex PCR, yet TCRdb's version contains in-frame clones alone and is incomplete. This table has 65,000 to 95,000 clones, around 73% appearing once. V gave up 6 bases and J gave up 7 bases, with 12 bases separating them. The germline gives CDR1 LNHDA, CDR2 SQIVND (reference sequence). This CDR3 contains 13 residues. This TCR was recovered from a man aged 50 to 60 in good health and CMV-seronegative. This rearrangement joins TRBV19 to TRBJ2-2; D gene unclear. The sequenced sample consisted of PBMCs. This chain's CDR3 is CASSQTPGGELFF. The CDR3 bases are TGTGCCAGTAGCCAAACCCCCGGCGGGGAGCTGTTTTTT. Filled out from reference TRBV19 and TRBJ2-2, the complete variable domain reads DGGITQSPKYLFRKEGQNVTLSCEQNLNHDAMYWYRQDPGQGLRLIYYSQIVNDFQKGDIAEGYSVSREKKESFPLTVTSAQKNPTAFYLCASSQTPGGELFFGEGSRLTVL.